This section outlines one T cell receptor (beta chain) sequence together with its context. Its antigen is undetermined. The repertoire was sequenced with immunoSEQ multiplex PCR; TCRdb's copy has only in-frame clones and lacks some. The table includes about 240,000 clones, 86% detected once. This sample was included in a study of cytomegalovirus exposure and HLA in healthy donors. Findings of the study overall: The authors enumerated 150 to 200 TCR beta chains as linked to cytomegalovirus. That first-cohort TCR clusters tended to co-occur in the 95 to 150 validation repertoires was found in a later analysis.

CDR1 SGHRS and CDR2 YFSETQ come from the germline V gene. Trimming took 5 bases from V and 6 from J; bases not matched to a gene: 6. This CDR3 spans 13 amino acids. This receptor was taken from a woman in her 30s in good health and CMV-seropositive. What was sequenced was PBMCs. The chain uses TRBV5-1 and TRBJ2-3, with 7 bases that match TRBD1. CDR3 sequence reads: CASSGTDGDTQYF. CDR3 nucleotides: TGCGCCAGCAGTGGGACAGATGGGGATACGCAGTATTTT.